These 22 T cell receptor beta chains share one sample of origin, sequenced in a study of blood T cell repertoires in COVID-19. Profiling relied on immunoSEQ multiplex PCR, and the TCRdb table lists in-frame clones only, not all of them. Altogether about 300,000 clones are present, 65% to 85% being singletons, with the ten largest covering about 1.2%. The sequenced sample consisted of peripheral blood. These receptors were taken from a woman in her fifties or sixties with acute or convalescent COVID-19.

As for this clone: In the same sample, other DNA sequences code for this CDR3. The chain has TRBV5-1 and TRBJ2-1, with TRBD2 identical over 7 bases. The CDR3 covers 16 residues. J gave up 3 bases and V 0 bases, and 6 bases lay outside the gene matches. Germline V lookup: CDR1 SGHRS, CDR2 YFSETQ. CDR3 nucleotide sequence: TGCGCCAGCAGCTTGGAGGCTAGCGGAAACTACAATGAGCAGTTCTTC. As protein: CASSLEASGNYNEQFF.

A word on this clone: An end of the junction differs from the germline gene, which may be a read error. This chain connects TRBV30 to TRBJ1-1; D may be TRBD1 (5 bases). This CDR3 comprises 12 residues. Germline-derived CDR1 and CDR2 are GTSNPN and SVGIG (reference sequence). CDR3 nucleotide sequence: TGTGCCTGGAGTGTACGGGGGACTGAAACTTTCTTT. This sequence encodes CAWSVRGTETFF.

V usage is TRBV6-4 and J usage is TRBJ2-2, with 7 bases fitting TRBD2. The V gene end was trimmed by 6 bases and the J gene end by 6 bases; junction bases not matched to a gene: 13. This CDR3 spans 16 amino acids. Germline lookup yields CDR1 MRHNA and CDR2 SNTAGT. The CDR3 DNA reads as TGTGCCAGCAGCCCCCGGGCGGGAGCTCTGGCCGGGGAGCTGTTTTTT. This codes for CASSPRAGALAGELFF.

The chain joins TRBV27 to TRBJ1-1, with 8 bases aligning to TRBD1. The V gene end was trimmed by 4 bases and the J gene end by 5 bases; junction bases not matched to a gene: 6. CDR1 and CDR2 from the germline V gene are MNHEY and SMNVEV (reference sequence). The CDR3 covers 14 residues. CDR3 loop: CASSSTGGTTEAFF. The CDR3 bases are TGTGCCAGCAGTTCAACAGGGGGAACAACTGAAGCTTTCTTT.

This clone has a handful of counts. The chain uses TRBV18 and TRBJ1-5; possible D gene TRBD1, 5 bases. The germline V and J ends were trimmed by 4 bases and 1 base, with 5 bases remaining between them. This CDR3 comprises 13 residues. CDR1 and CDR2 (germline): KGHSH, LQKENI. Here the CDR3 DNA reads TGTGCCAGCTCACAGGGGAGCAATCAGCCCCAGCATTTT. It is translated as CASSQGSNQPQHF.

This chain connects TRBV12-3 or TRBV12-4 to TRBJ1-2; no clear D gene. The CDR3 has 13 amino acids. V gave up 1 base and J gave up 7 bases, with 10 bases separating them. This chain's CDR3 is CASSLEAGRGYTF. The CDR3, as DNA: TGTGCCAGCAGTTTAGAGGCGGGCCGTGGCTACACCTTC.

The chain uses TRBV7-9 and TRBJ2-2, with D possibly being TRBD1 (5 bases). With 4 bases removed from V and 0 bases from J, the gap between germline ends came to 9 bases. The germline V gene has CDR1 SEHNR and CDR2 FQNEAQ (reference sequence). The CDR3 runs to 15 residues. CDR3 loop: CASSSQDANTGELFF. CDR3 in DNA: TGTGCCAGCAGCTCACAGGACGCGAACACCGGGGAGCTGTTTTTT.

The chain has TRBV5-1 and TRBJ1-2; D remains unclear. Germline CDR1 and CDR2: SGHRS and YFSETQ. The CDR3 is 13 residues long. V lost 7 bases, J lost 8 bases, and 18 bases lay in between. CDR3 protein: CASQTGRGGGYTF. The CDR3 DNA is TGCGCCAGCCAAACCGGGAGAGGAGGAGGCTACACCTTC. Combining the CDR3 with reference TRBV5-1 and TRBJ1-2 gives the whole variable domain KAGVTQTPRYLIKTRGQQVTLSCSPISGHRSVSWYQQTPGQGLQFLFEYFSETQRNKGNFPGRFSGRQFSNSRSEMNVSTLELGDSALYLCASQTGRGGGYTFGSGTRLTVV.

The CDR3: CASSPQGRGETQYF. The DNA for the CDR3 is TGCGCCAGCAGCCCCCAGGGCAGGGGGGAGACCCAGTACTTC. The chain is built from TRBV4-3 and TRBJ2-5, with 7 bases aligning to TRBD1. In germline, CDR1 is LGHNA, CDR2 YSLEER. The CDR3 totals 14 residues. The trim removed 4 bases at V and 5 bases at J, leaving 7 bases unmatched.

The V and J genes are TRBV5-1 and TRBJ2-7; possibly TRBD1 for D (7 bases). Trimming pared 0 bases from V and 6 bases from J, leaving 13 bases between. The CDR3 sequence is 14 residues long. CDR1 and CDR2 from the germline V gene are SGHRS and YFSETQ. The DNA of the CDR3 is TGCGCCAGCAGCTTGGTAGGAGGGGGCGGCGAGCAGTACGTC. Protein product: CASSLVGGGGEQYV.

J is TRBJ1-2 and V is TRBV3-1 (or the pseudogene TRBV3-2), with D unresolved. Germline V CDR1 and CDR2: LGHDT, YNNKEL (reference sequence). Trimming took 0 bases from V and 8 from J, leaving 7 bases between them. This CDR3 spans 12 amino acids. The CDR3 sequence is CASSQDGLGYTF. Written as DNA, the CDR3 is TGTGCCAGCAGCCAAGATGGGCTCGGCTACACCTTC.

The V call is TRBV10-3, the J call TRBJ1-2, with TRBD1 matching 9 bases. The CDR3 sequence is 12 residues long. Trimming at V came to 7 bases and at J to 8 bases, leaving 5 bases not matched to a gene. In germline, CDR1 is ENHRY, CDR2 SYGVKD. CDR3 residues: CAITDRGKGYTF. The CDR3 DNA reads TGTGCCATCACCGACAGGGGGAAGGGCTACACCTTC.

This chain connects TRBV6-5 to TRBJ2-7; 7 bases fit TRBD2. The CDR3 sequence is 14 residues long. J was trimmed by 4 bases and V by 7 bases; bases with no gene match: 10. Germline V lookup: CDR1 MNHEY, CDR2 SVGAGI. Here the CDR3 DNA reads TGTGCCAGCAAGATTGGACGGGGGGATTACGAGCAGTACGTC. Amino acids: CASKIGRGDYEQYV.

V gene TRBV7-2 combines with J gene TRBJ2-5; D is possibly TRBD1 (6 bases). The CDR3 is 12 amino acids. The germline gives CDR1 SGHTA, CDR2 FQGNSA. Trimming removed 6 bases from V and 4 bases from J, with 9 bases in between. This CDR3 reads CASRAGAETQYF. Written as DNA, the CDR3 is TGTGCCAGCAGGGCAGGGGCAGAGACCCAGTACTTC.

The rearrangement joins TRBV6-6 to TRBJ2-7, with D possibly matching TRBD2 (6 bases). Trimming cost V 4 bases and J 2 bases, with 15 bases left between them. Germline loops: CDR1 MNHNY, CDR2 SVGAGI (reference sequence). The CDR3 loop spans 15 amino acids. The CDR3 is CASSSPASETYEQYV. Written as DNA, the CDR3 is TGTGCCAGCAGTTCCCCAGCTAGCGAAACCTACGAGCAGTACGTC.

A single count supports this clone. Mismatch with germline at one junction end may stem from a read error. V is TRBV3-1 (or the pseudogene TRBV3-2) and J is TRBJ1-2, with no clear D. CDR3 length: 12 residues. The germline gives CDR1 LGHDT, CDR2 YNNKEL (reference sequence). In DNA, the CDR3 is TGTGCCAGCAGCCAAGCTAAATATGGCTACACCTTC. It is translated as CASSQAKYGYTF.

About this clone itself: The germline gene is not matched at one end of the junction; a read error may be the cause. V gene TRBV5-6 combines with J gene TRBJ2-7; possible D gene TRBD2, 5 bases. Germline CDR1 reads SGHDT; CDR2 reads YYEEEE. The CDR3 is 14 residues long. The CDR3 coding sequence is TGTGCCAGCAGCTTGGGAGGAGGTTCCTACGAGCAGTGCTTC. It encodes CASSLGGGSYEQCF.

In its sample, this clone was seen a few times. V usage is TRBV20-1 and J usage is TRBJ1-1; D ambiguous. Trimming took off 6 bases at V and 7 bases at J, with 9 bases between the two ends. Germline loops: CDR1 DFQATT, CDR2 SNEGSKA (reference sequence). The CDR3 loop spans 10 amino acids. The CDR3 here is CSAQGGEAFF. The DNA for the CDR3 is TGCAGTGCCCAAGGCGGTGAAGCTTTCTTT.

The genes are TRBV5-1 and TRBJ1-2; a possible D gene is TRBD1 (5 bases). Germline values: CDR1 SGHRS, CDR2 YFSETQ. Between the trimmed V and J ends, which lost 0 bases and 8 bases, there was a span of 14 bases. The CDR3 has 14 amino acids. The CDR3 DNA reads TGCGCCAGCAGCTTGGAAACAGGTGTCGGAGGCTACACCTTC. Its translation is CASSLETGVGGYTF. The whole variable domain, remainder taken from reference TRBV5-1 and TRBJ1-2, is KAGVTQTPRYLIKTRGQQVTLSCSPISGHRSVSWYQQTPGQGLQFLFEYFSETQRNKGNFPGRFSGRQFSNSRSEMNVSTLELGDSALYLCASSLETGVGGYTFGSGTRLTVV.

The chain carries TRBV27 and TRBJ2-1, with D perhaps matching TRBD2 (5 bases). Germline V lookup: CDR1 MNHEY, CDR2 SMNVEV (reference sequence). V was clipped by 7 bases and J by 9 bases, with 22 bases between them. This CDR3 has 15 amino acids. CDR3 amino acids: CASTPLSDSLGEQFF. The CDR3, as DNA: TGTGCCAGCACCCCACTGTCCGACTCACTAGGTGAGCAGTTCTTC.

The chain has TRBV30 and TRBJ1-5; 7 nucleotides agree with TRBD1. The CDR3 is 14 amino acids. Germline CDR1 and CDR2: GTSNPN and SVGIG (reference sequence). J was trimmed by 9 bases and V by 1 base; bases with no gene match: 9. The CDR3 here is CAWSGTGAFRPQHF. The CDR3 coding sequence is TGTGCCTGGAGTGGGACAGGTGCTTTCCGGCCCCAGCATTTT.

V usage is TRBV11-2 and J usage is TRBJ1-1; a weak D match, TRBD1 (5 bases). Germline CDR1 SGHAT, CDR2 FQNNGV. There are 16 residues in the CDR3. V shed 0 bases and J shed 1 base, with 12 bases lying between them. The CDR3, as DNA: TGTGCCAGCAGCTTAGACCGGGACTTCCCGAACACTGAAGCTTTCTTT. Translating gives CASSLDRDFPNTEAFF.